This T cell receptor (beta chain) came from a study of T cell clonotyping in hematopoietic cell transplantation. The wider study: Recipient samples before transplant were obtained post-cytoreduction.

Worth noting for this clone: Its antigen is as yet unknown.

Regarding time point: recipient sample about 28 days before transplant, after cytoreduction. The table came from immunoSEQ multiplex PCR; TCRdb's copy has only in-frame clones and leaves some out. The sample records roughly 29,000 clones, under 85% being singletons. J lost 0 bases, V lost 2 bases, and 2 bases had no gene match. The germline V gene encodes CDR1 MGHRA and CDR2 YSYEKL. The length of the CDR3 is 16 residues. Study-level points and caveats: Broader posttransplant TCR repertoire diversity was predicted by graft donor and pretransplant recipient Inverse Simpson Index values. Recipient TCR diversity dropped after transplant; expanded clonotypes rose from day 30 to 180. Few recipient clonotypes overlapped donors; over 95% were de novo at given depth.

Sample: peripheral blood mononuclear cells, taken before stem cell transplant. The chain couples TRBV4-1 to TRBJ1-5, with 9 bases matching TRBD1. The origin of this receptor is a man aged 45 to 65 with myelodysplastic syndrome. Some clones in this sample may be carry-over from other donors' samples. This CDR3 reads CASSQTTGGSNQPQHF. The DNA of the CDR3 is TGCGCCAGCAGCCAAACGACAGGGGGTAGCAATCAGCCCCAGCATTTT.